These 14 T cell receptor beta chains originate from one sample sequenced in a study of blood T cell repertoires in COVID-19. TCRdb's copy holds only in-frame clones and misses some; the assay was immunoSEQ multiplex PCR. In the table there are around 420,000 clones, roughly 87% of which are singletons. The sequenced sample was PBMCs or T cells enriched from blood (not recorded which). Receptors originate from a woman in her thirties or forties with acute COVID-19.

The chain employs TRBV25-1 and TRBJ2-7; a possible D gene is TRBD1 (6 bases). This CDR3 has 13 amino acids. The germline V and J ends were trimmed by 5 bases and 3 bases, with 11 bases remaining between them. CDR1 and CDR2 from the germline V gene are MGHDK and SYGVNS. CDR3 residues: CASSRDTYYEQYF. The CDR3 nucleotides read TGTGCCAGCAGTAGGGACACCTACTACGAGCAGTACTTC.

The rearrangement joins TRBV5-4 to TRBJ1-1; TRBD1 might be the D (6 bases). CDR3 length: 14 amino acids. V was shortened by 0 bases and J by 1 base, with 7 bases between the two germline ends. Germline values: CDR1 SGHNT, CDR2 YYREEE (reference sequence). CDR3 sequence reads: CASSLEQGNTEAFF. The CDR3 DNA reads TGTGCCAGCAGCTTGGAACAGGGGAACACTGAAGCTTTCTTT.

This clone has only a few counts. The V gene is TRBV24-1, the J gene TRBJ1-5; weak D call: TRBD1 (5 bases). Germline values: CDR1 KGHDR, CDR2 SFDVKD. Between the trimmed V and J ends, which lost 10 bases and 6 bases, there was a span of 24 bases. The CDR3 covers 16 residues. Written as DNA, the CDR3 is TGTGCCACGATACTACTTGGTGCAGGGCTAGGTCAGCCCCAGCATTTT. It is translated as CATILLGAGLGQPQHF.

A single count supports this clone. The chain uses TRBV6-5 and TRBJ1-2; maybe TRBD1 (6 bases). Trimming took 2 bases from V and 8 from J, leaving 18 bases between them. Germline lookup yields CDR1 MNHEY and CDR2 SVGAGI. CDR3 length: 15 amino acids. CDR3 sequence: CASSYPATGQGGYTF. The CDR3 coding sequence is TGTGCCAGCAGTTACCCCGCGACAGGCCAGGGGGGCTACACCTTC.

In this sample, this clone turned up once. CDR3 sequence (DNA): TGCGCCAGCAGCTTGGAGGGAAGCGCGGGGGAGCAGTACTTC. As protein: CASSLEGSAGEQYF. The J gene is TRBJ2-7, the V gene TRBV5-1; possible D gene TRBD2, 6 bases. The V end lost 0 bases, the J end lost 7 bases, and 14 bases lay between the germline ends. In germline, CDR1 is SGHRS, CDR2 YFSETQ. The CDR3 is 14 amino acids.

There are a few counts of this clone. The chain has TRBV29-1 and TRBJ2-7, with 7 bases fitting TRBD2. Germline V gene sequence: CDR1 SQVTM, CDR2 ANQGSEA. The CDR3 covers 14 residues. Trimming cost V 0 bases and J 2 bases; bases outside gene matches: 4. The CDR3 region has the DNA TGCAGCGTTGAAGAGCGGGAGTTCCCCTACGAGCAGTACTTC. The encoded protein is CSVEEREFPYEQYF.

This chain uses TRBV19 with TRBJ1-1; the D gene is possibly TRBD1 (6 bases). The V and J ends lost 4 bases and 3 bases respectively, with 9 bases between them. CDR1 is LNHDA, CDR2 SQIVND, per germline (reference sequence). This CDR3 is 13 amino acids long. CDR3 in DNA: TGTGCCAGTAGTACGGACAGACACACTGAAGCTTTCTTT. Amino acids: CASSTDRHTEAFF.

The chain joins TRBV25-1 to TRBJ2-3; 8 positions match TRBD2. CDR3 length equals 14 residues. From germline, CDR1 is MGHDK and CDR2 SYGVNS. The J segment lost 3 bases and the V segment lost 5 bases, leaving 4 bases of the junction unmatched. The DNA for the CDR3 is TGTGCCAGCAGTTCACTAGCGGCAACAGATACGCAGTATTTT. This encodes CASSSLAATDTQYF. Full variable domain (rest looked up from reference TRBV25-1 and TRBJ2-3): EADIYQTPRYLVIGTGKKITLECSQTMGHDKMYWYQQDPGMELHLIHYSYGVNSTEKGDLSSESTVSRIRTEHFPLTLESARPSHTSQYLCASSSLAATDTQYFGPGTRLTVL.

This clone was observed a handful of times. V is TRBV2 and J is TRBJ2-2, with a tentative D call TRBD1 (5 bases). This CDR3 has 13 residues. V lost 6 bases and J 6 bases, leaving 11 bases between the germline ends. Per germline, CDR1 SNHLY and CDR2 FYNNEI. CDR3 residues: CASRQVMAGELFF. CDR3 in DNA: TGTGCCAGCAGACAGGTTATGGCCGGGGAGCTGTTTTTT.

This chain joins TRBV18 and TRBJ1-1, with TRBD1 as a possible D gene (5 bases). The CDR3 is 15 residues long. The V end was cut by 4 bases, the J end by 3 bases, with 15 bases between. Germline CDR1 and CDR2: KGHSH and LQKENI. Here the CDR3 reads CASSLRAGGDTEAFF. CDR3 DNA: TGTGCCAGCTCACTCCGGGCCGGGGGTGACACTGAAGCTTTCTTT.

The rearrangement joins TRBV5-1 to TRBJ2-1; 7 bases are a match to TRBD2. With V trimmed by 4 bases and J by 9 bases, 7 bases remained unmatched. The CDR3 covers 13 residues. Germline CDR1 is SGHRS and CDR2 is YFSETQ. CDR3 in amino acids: CASSEREGSEQFF. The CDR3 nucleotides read TGCGCCAGCAGCGAGAGGGAGGGGAGTGAGCAGTTCTTC. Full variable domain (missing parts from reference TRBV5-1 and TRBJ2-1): KAGVTQTPRYLIKTRGQQVTLSCSPISGHRSVSWYQQTPGQGLQFLFEYFSETQRNKGNFPGRFSGRQFSNSRSEMNVSTLELGDSALYLCASSEREGSEQFFGPGTRLTVL.

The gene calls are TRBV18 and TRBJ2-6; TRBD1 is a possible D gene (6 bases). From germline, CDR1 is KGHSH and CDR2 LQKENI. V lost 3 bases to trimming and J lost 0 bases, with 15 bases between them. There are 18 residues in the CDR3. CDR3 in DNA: TGTGCCAGCTCACCTGGGACACCGGGCTACTCTGGGGCCAACGTCCTGACTTTC. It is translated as CASSPGTPGYSGANVLTF.

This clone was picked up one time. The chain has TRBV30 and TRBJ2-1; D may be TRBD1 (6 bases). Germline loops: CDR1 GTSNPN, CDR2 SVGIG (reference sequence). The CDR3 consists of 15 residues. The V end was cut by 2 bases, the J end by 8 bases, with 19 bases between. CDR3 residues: CAWSIRGTSGDEQFF. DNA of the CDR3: TGTGCCTGGAGTATAAGGGGGACCTCAGGGGATGAGCAGTTCTTC.

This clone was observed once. In nucleotides, the CDR3 is TGTGCCAGCAGCCAAGATCTAGTTTCCCAATACGAGCAGTACTTC. Residues: CASSQDLVSQYEQYF. The genes are TRBV3-1 (or the pseudogene TRBV3-2) and TRBJ2-7; D is undetermined. Germline CDR1 reads LGHDT; CDR2 reads YNNKEL (reference sequence). The CDR3 sequence is 15 residues long. The V end lost 0 bases, the J end lost 4 bases, and 13 bases lay between the germline ends.